Listed below are T cell receptor beta chains from one sample, sequenced in a study of T cell changes during pregnancy in multiple sclerosis. The repertoire was sequenced with immunoSEQ multiplex PCR; TCRdb's copy has only in-frame clones and lacks some. The table shows over 80,000 clones, with roughly nine tenths occurring only once. The sequencing here drew on peripheral blood, taken in the second trimester of pregnancy. Receptors originate from a female donor in good health, enrolled as a control in a pregnancy study. CDR3s include the opening cysteine and the closing phenylalanine or tryptophan. The D gene is left open where the match is weak. Clone sizes are given selectively: once, few, many, or a class where the clone is expanded.

size: -
J: TRBJ2-7
V: TRBV19
D: TRBD1
CDR3: CASSPDRGGSYEQYF
DNA: TGTGCCAGTAGTCCCGACAGGGGCGGCTCCTACGAGCAGTACTTC

size: -
J: TRBJ2-2
V: TRBV18
D: TRBD1
CDR3: CASSPWTGDRGELFF
DNA: TGTGCCAGCTCACCGTGGACAGGGGATCGCGGGGAGCTGTTTTTT

size: -
J: TRBJ2-1
V: TRBV5-1
D: TRBD2
CDR3: CASSSGLSGVGHEQFF
DNA: TGCGCCAGCAGCTCCGGACTAAGCGGGGTGGGGCATGAGCAGTTCTTC

size: -
J: TRBJ1-3
V: TRBV11-2
D: -
CDR3: CASSLDPGGDTIYF
DNA: TGTGCCAGCAGCTTAGACCCGGGGGGGGACACCATATATTTT

size: -
J: TRBJ1-5
V: TRBV28
D: TRBD1
CDR3: CASSWTTGDQPQHF
DNA: TGTGCCAGCAGTTGGACAACAGGGGATCAGCCCCAGCATTTT

size: -
J: TRBJ1-3
V: TRBV28
D: -
CDR3: CASKQGNSGNTIYF
DNA: TGTGCCAGCAAACAGGGAAACTCTGGAAACACCATATATTTT

size: -
J: TRBJ2-7
V: TRBV27
D: TRBD2
CDR3: CASSLSALAGGPWYEQYF
DNA: TGTGCCAGCAGTTTATCGGCACTAGCGGGAGGGCCATGGTACGAGCAGTACTTC

size: -
J: TRBJ2-5
V: TRBV6-9
D: -
CDR3: CASSYLSGGETQYF
DNA: TGTGCCAGCAGTTACTTATCCGGCGGGGAGACCCAGTACTTC

size: once
J: TRBJ1-1
V: TRBV6-6
D: TRBD1
CDR3: CASSSTTGAHTEAFF
DNA: TGTGCCAGCAGTTCTACGACAGGGGCACACACTGAAGCTTTCTTT

size: -
J: TRBJ2-5
V: TRBV5-1
D: -
CDR3: CASSLAGQAETQYF
DNA: TGCGCCAGCAGCTTGGCCGGACAAGCGGAGACCCAGTACTTC

size: -
J: TRBJ1-6
V: TRBV5-1
D: -
CDR3: CASSLAAGSGSPLHF
DNA: TGCGCCAGCAGCTTGGCGGCAGGCTCCGGTTCACCCCTCCACTTT

size: -
J: TRBJ1-5
V: TRBV30
D: TRBD1
CDR3: CAWTSRGDQPQHF
DNA: TGTGCCTGGACGAGCAGGGGGGATCAGCCCCAGCATTTT

size: -
J: TRBJ2-7
V: TRBV7-2
D: TRBD1
CDR3: CASSFSSGGAVEQYF
DNA: TGTGCCAGCAGCTTTTCCTCAGGGGGAGCGGTCGAGCAGTACTTC

size: -
J: TRBJ2-3
V: TRBV19
D: TRBD2
CDR3: CASSIGLAGGTDTQYF
DNA: TGTGCCAGTAGTATAGGGCTAGCGGGAGGCACAGATACGCAGTATTTT

size: -
J: TRBJ2-1
V: TRBV25-1
D: TRBD2
CDR3: CASSESPGGRAFNEQFF
DNA: TGTGCCAGCAGTGAATCCCCTGGCGGGAGGGCCTTCAATGAGCAGTTCTTC

size: -
J: TRBJ2-5
V: TRBV7-7
D: -
CDR3: CASSPGGRLETQYF
DNA: TGTGCTAGCAGCCCAGGCGGGCGGCTAGAGACCCAGTACTTC

size: few
J: TRBJ1-2
V: TRBV7-2
D: -
CDR3: CASSLDRSNYGYTF
DNA: TGTGCCAGCAGCCTAGACAGATCTAACTATGGCTACACCTTC

size: once
J: TRBJ2-2
V: TRBV5-4
D: -
CDR3: CASSLALSTGELFF
DNA: TGTGCCAGCAGCTTGGCCCTATCCACCGGGGAGCTGTTTTTT

size: -
J: TRBJ2-7
V: TRBV19
D: TRBD1
CDR3: CASSFDVRQGAEQYF
DNA: TGTGCCAGTAGTTTCGACGTGAGACAGGGAGCCGAGCAGTACTTC

size: -
J: TRBJ1-2
V: TRBV7-8
D: -
CDR3: CASSLGPGINYGYTF
DNA: TGTGCCAGCAGCTTAGGTCCGGGGATAAACTATGGCTACACCTTC

size: -
J: TRBJ2-5
V: TRBV5-1
D: TRBD1
CDR3: CASSFSGTGTGETQYF
DNA: TGCGCCAGCAGCTTTTCCGGGACAGGGACGGGAGAGACCCAGTACTTC

size: -
J: TRBJ2-7
V: TRBV30
D: TRBD1
CDR3: CAWSGPGTASYEQYF
DNA: TGTGCCTGGAGCGGACCCGGGACAGCATCCTACGAGCAGTACTTC

size: -
J: TRBJ1-2
V: TRBV5-6
D: -
CDR3: CASSLDGYGYTF
DNA: TGTGCCAGCAGCTTGGACGGCTATGGCTACACCTTC

size: -
J: TRBJ1-1
V: TRBV2
D: TRBD1
CDR3: CASSGQGAYTEAFF
DNA: TGTGCCAGCAGTGGACAGGGGGCCTACACTGAAGCTTTCTTT

size: -
J: TRBJ2-7
V: TRBV4-1
D: -
CDR3: CASSQAGHLGYEQYF
DNA: TGCGCCAGCAGCCAAGCCGGACACTTGGGTTACGAGCAGTACTTC

size: -
J: TRBJ1-2
V: TRBV7-8
D: TRBD1
CDR3: CASSPQTGGYGYTF
DNA: TGTGCCAGCAGCCCCCAGACAGGGGGCTATGGCTACACCTTC

size: -
J: TRBJ2-1
V: TRBV19
D: -
CDR3: CASSMDLALGEQFF
DNA: TGTGCCAGTAGCATGGACTTAGCCCTAGGTGAGCAGTTCTTC

size: -
J: TRBJ1-2
V: TRBV4-1
D: -
CDR3: CASSRGTVYGYTF
DNA: TGCGCCAGCAGCCGCGGGACGGTTTATGGCTACACCTTC

size: -
J: TRBJ1-1
V: TRBV10-3
D: TRBD1
CDR3: CAISEFAGGAETEAFF
DNA: TGTGCCATCAGTGAGTTTGCAGGGGGCGCGGAGACTGAAGCTTTCTTT

size: -
J: TRBJ1-1
V: TRBV2
D: TRBD1
CDR3: CASSGTGLNTEAFF
DNA: TGTGCCAGCAGTGGGACAGGCCTAAACACTGAAGCTTTCTTT

size: -
J: TRBJ2-7
V: TRBV27
D: -
CDR3: CASSSGMSYEQYF
DNA: TGTGCCAGCAGTTCCGGGATGTCCTACGAGCAGTACTTC

size: -
J: TRBJ2-7
V: TRBV14
D: -
CDR3: CASSQGWAGLTISYEQYF
DNA: TGTGCCAGCAGCCAAGGTTGGGCAGGGCTGACAATCTCCTACGAGCAGTACTTC

size: -
J: TRBJ1-6
V: TRBV28
D: -
CDR3: CATARGGRNSPLHF
DNA: TGTGCCACCGCCCGGGGAGGAAGAAATTCACCCCTCCACTTT